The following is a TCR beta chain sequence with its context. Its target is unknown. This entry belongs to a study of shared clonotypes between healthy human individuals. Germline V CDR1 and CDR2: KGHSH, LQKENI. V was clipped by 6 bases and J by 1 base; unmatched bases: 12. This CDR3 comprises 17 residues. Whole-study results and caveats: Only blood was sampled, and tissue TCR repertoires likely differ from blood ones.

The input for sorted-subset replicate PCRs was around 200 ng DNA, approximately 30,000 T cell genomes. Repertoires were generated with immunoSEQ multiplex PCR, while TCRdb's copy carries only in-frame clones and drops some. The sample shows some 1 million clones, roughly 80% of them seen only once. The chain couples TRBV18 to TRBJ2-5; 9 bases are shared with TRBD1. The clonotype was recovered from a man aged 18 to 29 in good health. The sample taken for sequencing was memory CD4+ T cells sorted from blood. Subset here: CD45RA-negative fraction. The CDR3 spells CASSSTQGARTQETQYF. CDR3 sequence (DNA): TGTGCCAGCTCCTCGACACAGGGGGCGAGGACCCAAGAGACCCAGTACTTC.